This TCR beta chain was sequenced during a study of cytomegalovirus exposure and HLA in healthy donors. Germline V gives CDR1 KGHSH, CDR2 LQKENI. V lost 1 base to trimming and J lost 1 base; unmatched junction nucleotides: 7. This CDR3 has 18 amino acids. The PCR ran on 60 Vbeta and 13 Jbeta primers. Repertoires were generated with immunoSEQ multiplex PCR, while TCRdb's copy carries only in-frame clones and drops some. The sample lists about 140,000 clones, around 80% occurring once. Whereas donors were nominally healthy upon sampling, unrecorded immune exposures were probable. Study results and limitations: Prior analysis indicated that the majority of TCR beta V segments exhibited productivity approximately 90% or approximately 30% of the time. The HLA-A and HLA-B alleles of most subjects were reportedly predicted accurately from TCR beta sequences.

In regard to this clone: Its antigen is as yet unknown.

The origin of this receptor is a man aged 40-55 years in good health and CMV-seronegative. The V call is TRBV18, the J call TRBJ2-2, with 9 bases identical to TRBD1. Input material: PBMCs. CDR3 DNA sequence: TGTGCCAGCTCACCACGGCCCCCGGGACAGGGGAACACCGGGGAGCTGTTTTTT. Translation gives CASSPRPPGQGNTGELFF.